This TCR beta chain was observed in a study of blood T cell repertoires in COVID-19. Notes on this clone: This CDR3 is also generated by other DNA sequences in the sample.

Data came from immunoSEQ multiplex PCR; TCRdb stores just in-frame clones and leaves some out. This table holds 250,000 to 400,000 clones, about 92% found once. Trimming took 0 bases from V and 6 from J, leaving 9 bases between them. This CDR3 comprises 13 residues. The V gene's germline CDR1 is SGHRS and CDR2 YFSETQ. This chain uses TRBV5-1 with TRBJ1-2; tentatively, D is TRBD1 (5 bases). Material for sequencing was PBMCs or T cells enriched from blood (not recorded which). This clonotype was obtained from a man aged 55 to 70 who had recovered from COVID-19. DNA of the CDR3: TGCGCCAGCAGCTTGGCCGGGGGTGATGGCTACACCTTC. Translated: CASSLAGGDGYTF.